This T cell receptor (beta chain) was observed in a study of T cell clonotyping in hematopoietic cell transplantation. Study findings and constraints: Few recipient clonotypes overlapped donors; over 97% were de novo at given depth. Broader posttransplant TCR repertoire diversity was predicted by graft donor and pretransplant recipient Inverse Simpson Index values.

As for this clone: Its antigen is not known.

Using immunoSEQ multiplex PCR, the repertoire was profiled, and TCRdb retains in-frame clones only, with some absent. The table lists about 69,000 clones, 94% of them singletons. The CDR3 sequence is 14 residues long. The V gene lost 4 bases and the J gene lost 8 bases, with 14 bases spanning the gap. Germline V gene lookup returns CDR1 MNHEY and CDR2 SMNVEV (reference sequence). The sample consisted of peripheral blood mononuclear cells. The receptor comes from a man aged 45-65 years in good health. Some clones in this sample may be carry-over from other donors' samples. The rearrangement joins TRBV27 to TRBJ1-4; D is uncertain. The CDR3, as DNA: TGTGCCAGCAGTTCTGGGATCATGCAGGAAAAACTGTTTTTT. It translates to CASSSGIMQEKLFF.